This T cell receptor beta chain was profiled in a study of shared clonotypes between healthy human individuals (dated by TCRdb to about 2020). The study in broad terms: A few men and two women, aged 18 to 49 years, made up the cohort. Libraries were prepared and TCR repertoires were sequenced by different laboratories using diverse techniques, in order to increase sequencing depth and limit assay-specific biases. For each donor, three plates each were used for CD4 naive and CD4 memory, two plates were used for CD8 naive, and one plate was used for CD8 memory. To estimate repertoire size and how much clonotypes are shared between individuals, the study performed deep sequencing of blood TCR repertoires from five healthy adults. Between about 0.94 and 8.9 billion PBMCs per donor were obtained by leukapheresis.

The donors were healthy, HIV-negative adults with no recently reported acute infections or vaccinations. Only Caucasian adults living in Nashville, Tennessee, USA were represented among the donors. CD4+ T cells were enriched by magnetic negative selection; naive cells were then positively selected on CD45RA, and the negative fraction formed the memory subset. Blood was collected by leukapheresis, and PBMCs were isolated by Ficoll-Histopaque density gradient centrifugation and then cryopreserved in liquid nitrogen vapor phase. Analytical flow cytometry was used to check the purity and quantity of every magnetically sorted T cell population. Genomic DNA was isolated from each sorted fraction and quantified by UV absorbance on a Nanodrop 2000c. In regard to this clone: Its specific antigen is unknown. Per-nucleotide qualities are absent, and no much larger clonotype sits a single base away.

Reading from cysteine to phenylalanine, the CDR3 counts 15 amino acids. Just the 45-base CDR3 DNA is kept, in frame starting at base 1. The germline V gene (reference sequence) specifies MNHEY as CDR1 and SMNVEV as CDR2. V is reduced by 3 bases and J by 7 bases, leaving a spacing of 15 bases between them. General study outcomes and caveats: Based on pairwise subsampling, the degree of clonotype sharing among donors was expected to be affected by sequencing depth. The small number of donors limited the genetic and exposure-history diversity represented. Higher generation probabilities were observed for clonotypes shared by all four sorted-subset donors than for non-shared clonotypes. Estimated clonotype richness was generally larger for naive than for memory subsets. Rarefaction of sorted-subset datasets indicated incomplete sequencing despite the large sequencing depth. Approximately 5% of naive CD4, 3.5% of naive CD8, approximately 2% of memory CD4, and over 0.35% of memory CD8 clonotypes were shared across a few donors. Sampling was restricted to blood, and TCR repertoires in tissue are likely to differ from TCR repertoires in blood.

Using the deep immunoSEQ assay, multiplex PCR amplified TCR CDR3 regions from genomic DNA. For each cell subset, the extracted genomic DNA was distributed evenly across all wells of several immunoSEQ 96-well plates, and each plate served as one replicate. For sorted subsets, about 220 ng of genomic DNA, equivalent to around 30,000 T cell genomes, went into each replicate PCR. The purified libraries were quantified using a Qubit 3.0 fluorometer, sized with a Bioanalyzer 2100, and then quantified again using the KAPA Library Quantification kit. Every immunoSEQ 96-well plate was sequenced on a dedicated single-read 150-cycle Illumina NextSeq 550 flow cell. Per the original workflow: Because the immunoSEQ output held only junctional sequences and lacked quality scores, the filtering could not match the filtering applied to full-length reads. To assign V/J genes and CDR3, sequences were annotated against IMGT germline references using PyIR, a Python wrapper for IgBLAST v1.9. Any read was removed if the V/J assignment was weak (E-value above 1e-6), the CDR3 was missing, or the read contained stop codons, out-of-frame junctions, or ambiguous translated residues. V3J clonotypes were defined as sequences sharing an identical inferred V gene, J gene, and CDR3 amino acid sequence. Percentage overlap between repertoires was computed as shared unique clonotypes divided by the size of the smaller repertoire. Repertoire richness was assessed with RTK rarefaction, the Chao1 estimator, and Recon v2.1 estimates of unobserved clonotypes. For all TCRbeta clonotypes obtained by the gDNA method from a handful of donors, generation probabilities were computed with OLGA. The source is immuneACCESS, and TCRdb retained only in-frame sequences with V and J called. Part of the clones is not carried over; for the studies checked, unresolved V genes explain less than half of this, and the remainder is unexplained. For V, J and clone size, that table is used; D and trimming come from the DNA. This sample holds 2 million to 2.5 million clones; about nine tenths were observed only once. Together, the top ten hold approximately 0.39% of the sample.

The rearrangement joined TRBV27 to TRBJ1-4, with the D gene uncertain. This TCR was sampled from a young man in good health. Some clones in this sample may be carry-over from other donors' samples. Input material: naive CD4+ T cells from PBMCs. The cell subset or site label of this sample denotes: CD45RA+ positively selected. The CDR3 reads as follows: CASSFFPPEGEKLFF. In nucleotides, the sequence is TGTGCCAGCAGTTTCTTCCCCCCAGAAGGTGAAAAACTGTTTTTT. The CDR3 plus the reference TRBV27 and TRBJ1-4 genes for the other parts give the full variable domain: EAQVTQNPRYLITVTGKKLTVTCSQNMNHEYMSWYRQDPGLGLRQIYYSMNVEVTDKGDVPEGYKVSRKEKRNFPLILESPSPNQTSLYFCASSFFPPEGEKLFFGSGTQLSVL.